This T cell receptor beta chain was recorded in a study of shared clonotypes between healthy human individuals. As regards this clone: The same CDR3 is also encoded by other DNA sequences in this sample.

Repertoires were generated with immunoSEQ multiplex PCR, while TCRdb's copy carries only in-frame clones and drops some. The repertoire has about 320,000 clones, 87% of them found once; the top ten carry 15% to 20%. All donors qualified as healthy HIV-negative adults and had experienced no recent acute infections or vaccinations. CDR1 is GTSNPN and CDR2 is SVGIG in the germline V gene (reference sequence). V lost 0 bases to trimming and J lost 3 bases; unmatched junction nucleotides: 0. CDR3 length: 13 residues. Sequencing was done on a sample of memory CD8+ T cells sorted from blood. Sample subset: CD45RO+ cells pooled with CCR7-negative TemRA cells. This sequence joins TRBV30 and TRBJ2-7; TRBD2 aligns across 9 bases. The clonotype was recovered from a man between 18 and 29 years old in good health. This CDR3 is CAWSVLAGYEQYF. In DNA form, the CDR3 reads TGTGCCTGGAGTGTACTAGCGGGCTACGAGCAGTACTTC.